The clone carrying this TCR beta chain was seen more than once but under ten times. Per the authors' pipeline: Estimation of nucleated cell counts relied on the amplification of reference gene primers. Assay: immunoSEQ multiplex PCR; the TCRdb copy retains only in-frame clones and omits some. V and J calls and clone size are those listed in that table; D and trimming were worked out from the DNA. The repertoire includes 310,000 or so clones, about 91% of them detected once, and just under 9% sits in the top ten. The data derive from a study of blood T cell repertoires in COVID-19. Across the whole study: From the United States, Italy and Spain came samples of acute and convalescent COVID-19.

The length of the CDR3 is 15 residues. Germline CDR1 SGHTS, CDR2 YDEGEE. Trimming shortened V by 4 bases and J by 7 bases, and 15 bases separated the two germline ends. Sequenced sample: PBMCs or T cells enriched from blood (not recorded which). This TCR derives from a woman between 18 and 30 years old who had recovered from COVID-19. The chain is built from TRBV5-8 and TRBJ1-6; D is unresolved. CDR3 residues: CASSPGLGRNSPLHF. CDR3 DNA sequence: TGTGCCAGCAGCCCCGGACTAGGTCGGAATTCACCCCTCCACTTT.